The 23 T cell receptor beta chains listed next were all sequenced from one sample in a study of cytomegalovirus exposure and HLA in healthy donors. PCR used 60 Vbeta primers and 13 Jbeta primers. TCRdb's table, derived via immunoSEQ multiplex PCR, lists solely in-frame clones and lacks some. This sample has about 180,000 clones; 65% to 75% occur once, and the top ten carry around 2.3%. Material for sequencing was PBMCs. Every receptor here comes from a human donor in good health.

The chain joins TRBV7-9 to TRBJ1-5; perhaps TRBD1 as D (5 bases). Looked up from germline, CDR1 is SEHNR and CDR2 is FQNEAQ (reference sequence). This CDR3 contains 15 residues. Trimming shortened V by 4 bases and J by 0 bases, and 10 bases separated the two germline ends. In DNA, the CDR3 is TGTGCCAGCAGCTCGGACACATATAGCAATCAGCCCCAGCATTTT. It translates to CASSSDTYSNQPQHF.

This rearrangement joins TRBV9 to TRBJ2-1, with TRBD1 identical over 8 bases. CDR3 length: 16 amino acids. The V segment lost 3 bases and the J segment 2 bases; nucleotides outside the gene matches: 7. Germline V gene sequence: CDR1 SGDLS, CDR2 YYNGEE. DNA of the CDR3: TGTGCCAGCAGCGGGAAGACAGGGGAGGCCTACAATGAGCAGTTCTTC. Amino acids: CASSGKTGEAYNEQFF.

In this sample, this clone turned up a few times. This chain uses TRBV6-5 with TRBJ1-6; 7 positions agree with TRBD1. This CDR3 has 14 residues. Germline lookup yields CDR1 MNHEY and CDR2 SVGAGI. V lost 8 bases to trimming and J lost 6 bases; unmatched junction nucleotides: 7. Here the CDR3 DNA reads TGTGCCAGCTACCGAGGACAGGTTAATTCACCCCTCCACTTT. Translation: CASYRGQVNSPLHF.

V usage is TRBV6-1 and J usage is TRBJ2-2; 7 bases are shared with TRBD1. CDR3 size: 15 residues. J was trimmed by 1 base and V by 4 bases; bases with no gene match: 3. Germline-derived CDR1 and CDR2 are MNHNS and SASEGT. CDR3 protein: CASSARTGNTGELFF. The DNA for the CDR3 is TGTGCCAGCAGTGCCCGGACAGGGAACACCGGGGAGCTGTTTTTT.

The chain is built from TRBV7-9 and TRBJ1-1; TRBD1 might be the D (5 bases). V lost 5 bases, J lost 7 bases, and 8 bases lay in between. The CDR3 runs 11 residues. Germline CDR1 is SEHNR and CDR2 is FQNEAQ (reference sequence). The CDR3 sequence: CASSGGGEAFF. The DNA of the CDR3 is TGTGCCAGCAGCGGGGGGGGTGAAGCTTTCTTT.

V and J are TRBV2 and TRBJ1-5; possibly TRBD1 for D (5 bases). The CDR3 has 13 residues. Trimming cost V 7 bases and J 4 bases, with 11 bases left between them. Germline V lookup: CDR1 SNHLY, CDR2 FYNNEI. CDR3 sequence reads: CASKRQHNQPQHF. The CDR3 bases are TGTGCCAGCAAAAGACAGCATAATCAGCCCCAGCATTTT.

This clone was observed a few times. The chain couples TRBV4-1 to TRBJ2-7; maybe TRBD2 (5 bases). V lost 4 bases to trimming and J lost 6 bases, with 19 bases between them. This CDR3 spans 15 amino acids. Looked up from germline, CDR1 is MGHRA and CDR2 is YSYEKL. CDR3 in amino acids: CASSPNAGGLGEQYF. CDR3 bases: TGCGCCAGCAGCCCTAATGCCGGCGGGCTAGGCGAGCAGTACTTC.

The J gene is TRBJ1-1, the V gene TRBV5-1; D ambiguous. The CDR3 totals 13 residues. Germline loops: CDR1 SGHRS, CDR2 YFSETQ. V gave up 3 bases and J gave up 0 bases, with 6 bases separating them. For the CDR3, the DNA is TGCGCCAGCAGCTCTGAGATGAACACTGAAGCTTTCTTT. Translation: CASSSEMNTEAFF.

V usage is TRBV15 and J usage is TRBJ1-1; D perhaps matches TRBD1 (5 bases). Germline CDR1 and CDR2: LNHNV and YYDKDF (reference sequence). The V gene lost 3 bases and the J gene lost 0 bases, with 11 bases spanning the gap. The CDR3 runs to 15 residues. The CDR3 bases are TGTGCCACCAGCAGTCGACAGAAATTGAACACTGAAGCTTTCTTT. This codes for CATSSRQKLNTEAFF.

The rearrangement uses TRBV4-1 and TRBJ1-4, with D tentatively TRBD1 (6 bases). Germline assignment: CDR1 MGHRA and CDR2 YSYEKL. Trimming pared 0 bases from V and 1 base from J, leaving 15 bases between. This CDR3 comprises 18 residues. CDR3 sequence: CASSQDGRGGRTNEKLFF. Written as DNA, the CDR3 is TGCGCCAGCAGCCAAGATGGGAGGGGGGGACGAACTAATGAAAAACTGTTTTTT.

This clone appeared once. The chain uses TRBV5-1 and TRBJ1-3, with D tentatively TRBD1 (6 bases). V lost 4 bases and J 4 bases, leaving 12 bases between the germline ends. Germline V CDR1 and CDR2: SGHRS, YFSETQ. The CDR3 has 14 amino acids. CDR3 in amino acids: CASSQRTEGNTIYF. Here the CDR3 DNA reads TGCGCCAGCAGCCAAAGGACAGAAGGAAACACCATATATTTT.

V and J are TRBV6-5 and TRBJ2-6; no clear D gene. The CDR3 is 15 amino acids. Germline V gene data show CDR1 as MNHEY and CDR2 as SVGAGI. V lost 4 bases to trimming and J lost 0 bases, with 7 bases between them. The CDR3 region is CASSSQVSGANVLTF. The CDR3 nucleotides read TGTGCCAGCAGTTCTCAGGTCTCTGGGGCCAACGTCCTGACTTTC.

The chain recombines TRBV5-1 with TRBJ2-5, with a possible D match to TRBD2 (6 bases). CDR3 length equals 15 residues. Trimming stripped 4 bases from V and 1 base from J, with 14 bases between. CDR1 SGHRS and CDR2 YFSETQ come from the germline V gene. CDR3 residues: CASSRGSGLQETQYF. In DNA form, the CDR3 reads TGCGCCAGCAGCCGGGGGTCGGGTCTCCAAGAGACCCAGTACTTC. Complete variable domain (other parts from reference TRBV5-1 and TRBJ2-5): KAGVTQTPRYLIKTRGQQVTLSCSPISGHRSVSWYQQTPGQGLQFLFEYFSETQRNKGNFPGRFSGRQFSNSRSEMNVSTLELGDSALYLCASSRGSGLQETQYFGPGTRLLVL.

The chain has TRBV2 and TRBJ2-7, with D perhaps TRBD1 (6 bases). This CDR3 has 14 amino acids. Trimming removed 5 bases from V and 0 bases from J, with 11 bases in between. Germline V gene sequence: CDR1 SNHLY, CDR2 FYNNEI. CDR3 nucleotides: TGTGCCAGCAGTCCGGACAGCCTCTCCTACGAGCAGTACTTC. Protein product: CASSPDSLSYEQYF.

This chain connects TRBV12-5 to TRBJ2-5; 8 nucleotides line up with TRBD1. Gene TRBJ2-7 matches the end of the DNA better, so the J call may be wrong. Germline CDR1 and CDR2: LGHNT and FRNRAP. The CDR3 covers 16 residues. The CDR3 nucleotides read TGTGCTAGTGGTCCCCCCCGGACAGGGTTATCCTACGAGCAGTACTTC. It encodes CASGPPRTGLSYEQYF.

The chain's CDR3 is CASSLQTSGETQYF. CDR3 DNA: TGTGCCAGCAGCCTCCAGACTAGCGGGGAGACCCAGTACTTC. V gene TRBV9 combines with J gene TRBJ2-5, with 10 bases matching TRBD2. The V segment lost 4 bases and the J segment 5 bases; nucleotides outside the gene matches: 5. CDR3 length: 14 residues. CDR1 and CDR2 (germline): SGDLS, YYNGEE.

The V and J genes are TRBV10-1 and TRBJ2-2, with D tentatively TRBD1 (6 bases). Trimming took 5 bases from V and 0 from J, leaving 10 bases between them. Germline assignment: CDR1 WNHNN and CDR2 SYGVQD (reference sequence). CDR3 length: 15 residues. The CDR3 spells CASSLDRANTGELFF. CDR3 in DNA: TGCGCCAGCAGTCTGGACAGAGCGAACACCGGGGAGCTGTTTTTT.

J is TRBJ2-2 and V is TRBV7-9; possibly TRBD1 for D (6 bases). From germline, CDR1 is SEHNR and CDR2 FQNEAQ (reference sequence). This CDR3 has 17 residues. V gave up 5 bases and J gave up 4 bases, with 20 bases separating them. The CDR3 DNA is TGTGCCAGCAGCCCTATCCTGACAGGCTCCCTCACCGGGGAGCTGTTTTTT. Protein: CASSPILTGSLTGELFF.

The chain has TRBV19 and TRBJ1-5, with D possibly being TRBD1 (5 bases). CDR3 size: 15 residues. Looked up from germline, CDR1 is LNHDA and CDR2 is SQIVND (reference sequence). The ends were cut back, 5 bases at V and 7 bases at J, with 18 bases in the middle. The CDR3 nucleotides read TGTGCCAGTAGTTCTCCCGGGGGGTCAGGGCAGCCCCAGCATTTT. Translated, it gives CASSSPGGSGQPQHF.

J is TRBJ1-1 and V is TRBV10-3; D might be TRBD1 (6 bases). From germline, CDR1 is ENHRY and CDR2 SYGVKD. The CDR3 sequence is 15 residues long. The V end lost 2 bases, the J end lost 14 bases, and 24 bases lay between the germline ends. DNA for the CDR3: TGTGCCATCAGTGAGGATGGCGGTGAGGGGGGGGAGGCCTTCTTT. This gives the protein CAISEDGGEGGEAFF.

The V and J genes are TRBV4-1 and TRBJ2-1, with D perhaps TRBD2 (5 bases). V lost 1 base and J 8 bases, leaving 9 bases between the germline ends. The V gene's germline CDR1 is MGHRA and CDR2 YSYEKL. The length of the CDR3 is 13 residues. The CDR3 coding sequence is TGCGCCAGCAGCCAAGTTCCGCGGGATGAGCAGTTCTTC. Translating gives CASSQVPRDEQFF.

The chain links TRBV5-1 to TRBJ2-1, with TRBD2 identical over 13 bases. V lost 0 bases and J lost 5; bases outside the gene matches: 5. Germline CDR1 and CDR2: SGHRS and YFSETQ. The CDR3 has 17 amino acids. CDR3 bases: TGCGCCAGCAGCTTGGGCCGACTAGCGGGGGGTAACAATGAGCAGTTCTTC. It translates to CASSLGRLAGGNNEQFF. Together with reference TRBV5-1 and TRBJ2-1, the CDR3 gives the full variable domain: KAGVTQTPRYLIKTRGQQVTLSCSPISGHRSVSWYQQTPGQGLQFLFEYFSETQRNKGNFPGRFSGRQFSNSRSEMNVSTLELGDSALYLCASSLGRLAGGNNEQFFGPGTRLTVL.

The rearrangement uses TRBV13 and TRBJ2-5, with 9 bases lining up with TRBD1. The DNA end is a closer match to TRBJ2-7, so the J assignment may be wrong. Germline lookup yields CDR1 PRHDT and CDR2 FYEKMQ (reference sequence). This CDR3 contains 12 residues. Here the CDR3 reads CASRGQGGEQYF. DNA for the CDR3: TGTGCCAGCAGGGGACAGGGTGGCGAGCAGTACTTC.